A selection of T cell receptor beta chains follows, all from one sample in a study of CD8+CD57+ T cells in acquired aplastic anemia. TCRdb re-called the reads with MiXCR, one entry per CDR3 protein. The sample shows hundreds of thousands of distinct CDR3 sequences, 56% of them seen only once. The sample consisted of sorted CD4+, CD8+, or CD8+CD57+ T cells (not recorded which) from PBMCs. The receptors were sampled from a human donor with aplastic anemia. The CDR3 runs from the conserved cysteine through the conserved F or W. A D gene is named only where the DNA matches it firmly. Size is omitted from some rows. Given values are once, few, many or a class for expanded clones.

D gene	V gene	clone size	J gene	CDR3 DNA	CDR3 protein
TRBD1	TRBV6-1	many	TRBJ1-1	TGTGCCAGCAGTGCCGGGACAGCTCTCACTGAAGCTTTCTTT	CASSAGTALTEAFF
TRBD1	TRBV7-9	NA	TRBJ2-1	TGTGCCAGCAGTCCGAACAGGGGTGGCTCCTACAATGAGCAGTTCTTC	CASSPNRGGSYNEQFF
NA	TRBV7-9	NA	TRBJ2-7	TGTGCCAGCAGCTTAGGTTCCAGGGAAGAGGAGCAGTACTTC	CASSLGSREEEQYF
TRBD2	TRBV7-8	NA	TRBJ2-5	TGTGCCAGCAGCTTAGCAGGCGGGGGGGCTGAAGAGACCCAGTACTTC	CASSLAGGGAEETQYF
NA	TRBV5-1	many	TRBJ2-5	TGCGCCAGCAGCTTGGGTTCCCTCGGGGAACAAGAGACCCAGTACTTC	CASSLGSLGEQETQYF
NA	TRBV29-1	NA	TRBJ1-2	TGCAGCGTTGAGCTGACAGCTAATGGCTACACCTTC	CSVELTANGYTF
NA	TRBV7-2	many	TRBJ2-3	TGTGCCAGCAGCTTAGGAGCTAGCTACAGCACAGATACGCAGTATTTT	CASSLGASYSTDTQYF
NA	TRBV19	many	TRBJ1-5	TGTGCCAGTAGACGCGGGGGGCAAAGCAATCAGCCCCAGCATTTT	CASRRGGQSNQPQHF
NA	TRBV20-1	NA	TRBJ2-5	TGCAGTGCTAGAGTAGGGAGTCACCAAGAGACCCAGTACTTC	CSARVGSHQETQYF
TRBD2	TRBV7-9	NA	TRBJ2-1	TGTGCCAGCAGCTTACCCCTCTATGCGGGAGCCAACTACAATGAGCAGTTCTTC	CASSLPLYAGANYNEQFF
TRBD1	TRBV24-1	NA	TRBJ2-2	TGTGCCACCAGTGGTAAACAGGGGCCCTTTAACACCGGGGAGCTGTTTTTT	CATSGKQGPFNTGELFF
NA	TRBV20-1	NA	TRBJ1-6	TGCAGTGTACAGGGTGGCAATTCACCCCTCCACTTT	CSVQGGNSPLHF
TRBD1	TRBV6-5	few	TRBJ2-5	TGTGCCAGCAGGGCGGGGACAGGGGTGAGAGAGACCCAGTACTTC	CASRAGTGVRETQYF
NA	TRBV20-1	NA	TRBJ1-1	TGCAGTGCTAGCACCACAGGGAGGAACACTGAAGCTGTCTTT	CSASTTGRNTEAVF
TRBD1	TRBV6-5	NA	TRBJ1-3	TGTGCCAGCAGATTCGGGACAGGGAAAGGTGGCACCATATATTTT	CASRFGTGKGGTIYF
TRBD1	TRBV20-1	many	TRBJ2-7	TGCAGTGCTGCACGGACAGGCAGCTACGAGCAGTACTTC	CSAARTGSYEQYF
TRBD1	TRBV29-1	NA	TRBJ2-5	TGCAGCGTCCGACAGGGGGCGCGACAAGAGACCCAGTACTTC	CSVRQGARQETQYF
NA	TRBV12-3/TRBV12-4	NA	TRBJ1-2	TGTGCCAGCGGGCGGATCTATGGCTACACCTTC	CASGRIYGYTF
NA	TRBV27	few	TRBJ1-1	TGTGCCAGCAGTTTATTACTGCCGGATACTGAAGCTTTCTTT	CASSLLLPDTEAFF
NA	TRBV10-3	NA	TRBJ1-1	TGTGCCATCAGTGAGAGGGGCGAGAACACTGAAGCTTTCTTT	CAISERGENTEAFF
NA	TRBV5-1	NA	TRBJ2-3	TGTGCCAGCAGCTTTCGGGGGAGGTTAGATACGCAGTATTTT	CASSFRGRLDTQYF
TRBD1	TRBV10-3	NA	TRBJ2-3	TGTGCCATCAGTGCCACAGGGGGCCGCACAGATACGCAGTATTTT	CAISATGGRTDTQYF
TRBD2	TRBV5-5	few	TRBJ2-5	TGTGCCAGCAGCCGCCGGACTAGCGGGGGGTGGAGTGAGACCCAGTACTTC	CASSRRTSGGWSETQYF
TRBD2	TRBV2	NA	TRBJ2-1	TGTGCCAGCAGTTACCCCGGACTAGTTGAGGGAAAAGAGCAGTTCTTC	CASSYPGLVEGKEQFF
NA	TRBV2	NA	TRBJ2-1	TGTGCCAGCAGTGGACGGACTCGCCTCCCGTTCAATGAGCAGTTCTTC	CASSGRTRLPFNEQFF
NA	TRBV19	many	TRBJ2-2	TGTGCCTGTAGTATGGGGGCCGGGGAGCTGTTTTTT	CACSMGAGELFF
TRBD2	TRBV6-4	many	TRBJ2-1	TGTGCCAGCGGAAACCAAGCGGGACCTAACAATGAGCAGTTCTTC	CASGNQAGPNNEQFF
TRBD1	TRBV4-1	once	TRBJ2-5	TGCGCCAGCAGCTATCGACAGGGATGGCAAGAGACCCAGTACTTC	CASSYRQGWQETQYF
TRBD2	TRBV4-1	many	TRBJ2-3	TGCGCCAGCAGCTCTCTAGCGGGGGGGCGCCCAGATACGCAGTATTTT	CASSSLAGGRPDTQYF